These 5 T cell receptor beta chains originate from one sample sequenced in a study of blood T cell repertoires in COVID-19 (dated by TCRdb to about 2020). Receptor libraries were prepared by the immunoSEQ multiplex PCR assay. TCRdb mirrors the immuneACCESS table, restricted to in-frame sequences. Some clones are absent from its copies; in checked studies, under half trace to an unresolved V gene, and the reason for the others is unknown. Recorded for this sample are 200,000 to 250,000 clones; approximately 88% of them occurred a single time. The ten most abundant clones make up approximately 3.5% of the sample. Sequences were obtained from PBMCs or T cells enriched from blood (not recorded which). The receptors shown here come from a woman in her twenties or thirties who had been exposed to COVID-19.

This clone appeared a single time. V gene TRBV7-6 combines with J gene TRBJ2-1; 16 bases fit TRBD2. This CDR3 region has 19 residues. Germline V gives CDR1 SGHVS, CDR2 FNYEAQ. After removal of 5 bases from V and 6 bases from J, the junction contained 13 bases not matched to a gene. CDR3 region: CASSPGTSGRALAVNEQFF. CDR3 DNA: TGTGCCAGCAGCCCCGGGACTAGCGGGAGGGCACTTGCAGTCAATGAGCAGTTCTTC.

This chain joins TRBV29-1 and TRBJ2-5; 8 bases fit TRBD2. Per germline, CDR1 SQVTM and CDR2 ANQGSEA. The CDR3 runs 16 residues. The ends lost 0 bases at V and 5 bases at J; junction bases unmatched: 11. The CDR3 nucleotides read TGCAGCGTTGAAGACGGGGGACTAGGAAGGAAGGAGACCCAGTACTTC. Amino acids: CSVEDGGLGRKETQYF.

The gene calls are TRBV12-3 or TRBV12-4 and TRBJ1-1, with D possibly TRBD1 on 6 matching bases. V dropped 9 bases and J dropped 0 bases, with 8 bases sitting between them. This CDR3 region has 12 residues. CDR3: CASGQMNTEAFF. As DNA, the CDR3 is TGTGCCAGTGGACAGATGAACACTGAAGCTTTCTTT.

The chain uses TRBV28 and TRBJ1-1; no clear D. The V end was cut by 4 bases, the J end by 1 base, with 13 bases between. The germline gives CDR1 MDHEN, CDR2 SYDVKM. The CDR3 has 15 amino acids. The CDR3 nucleotides are TGTGCCAGCAGTTCCAGCTGGGCCCCGAACACTGAAGCTTTCTTT. This translates into CASSSSWAPNTEAFF.

The CDR3 nucleotides are TGTGCCAGTAGTATATTCCTCTCTGGGGCCAACGTCCTGACTTTC. Protein sequence: CASSIFLSGANVLTF. The V call is TRBV19, the J call TRBJ2-6, with D uncertain. CDR1 is LNHDA, CDR2 SQIVND, per germline (reference sequence). The germline V and J ends were trimmed by 2 bases and 0 bases, with 5 bases remaining between them. The CDR3 consists of 15 residues.